This T cell receptor beta chain was identified in a study of cytomegalovirus exposure and HLA in healthy donors. The germline gives CDR1 LNHDA, CDR2 SQIVND (reference sequence). The CDR3 runs to 14 residues. With 0 bases removed from V and 4 bases from J, the gap between germline ends came to 9 bases. The primer mix had 60 Vbeta and 13 Jbeta primers. Measured with immunoSEQ multiplex PCR; TCRdb has only the in-frame clones, and not every one. The repertoire includes roughly 150,000 clones, roughly 84% of them detected once, and around 2.5% sits in the top ten. The origin of this receptor is a man aged 30 to 39 in good health and CMV-seropositive. Sequenced sample: PBMCs. This chain connects TRBV19 to TRBJ1-2, with no clear D. CDR3 DNA sequence: TGTGCCAGTAGTATAGATGGAGTTGGCTATGGCTACACCTTC. Translation gives CASSIDGVGYGYTF.